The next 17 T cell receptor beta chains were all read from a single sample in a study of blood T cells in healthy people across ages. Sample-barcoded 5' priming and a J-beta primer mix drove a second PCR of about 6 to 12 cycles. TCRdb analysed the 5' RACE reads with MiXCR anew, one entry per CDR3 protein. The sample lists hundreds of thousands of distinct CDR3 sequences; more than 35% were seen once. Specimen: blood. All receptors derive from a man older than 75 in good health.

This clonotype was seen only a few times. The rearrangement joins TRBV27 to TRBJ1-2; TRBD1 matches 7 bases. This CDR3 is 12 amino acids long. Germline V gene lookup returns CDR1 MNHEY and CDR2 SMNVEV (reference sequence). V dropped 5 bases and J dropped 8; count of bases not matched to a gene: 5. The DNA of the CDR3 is TGTGCCAGCAGTCTGACAGGGAAGGGCTACACCTTC. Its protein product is CASSLTGKGYTF.

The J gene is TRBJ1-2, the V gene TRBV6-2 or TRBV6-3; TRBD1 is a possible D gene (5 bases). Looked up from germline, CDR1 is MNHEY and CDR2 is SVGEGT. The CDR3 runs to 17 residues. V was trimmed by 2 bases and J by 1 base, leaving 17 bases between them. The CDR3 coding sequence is TGTGCCAGCAGTTACGCACTCGTCGAGGGGTATAACTATGGCTACACCTTC. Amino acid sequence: CASSYALVEGYNYGYTF.

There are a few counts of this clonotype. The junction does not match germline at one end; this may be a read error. The CDR3 sequence is CATYDQELSNRPQHF. The DNA for the CDR3 is TGTGCCACCTACGACCAGGAGCTTTCCAATCGGCCCCAGCATTTT. The chain employs TRBV10-3 and TRBJ1-5; D ambiguous. The CDR3 has 15 amino acids. Germline CDR1 is ENHRY and CDR2 is SYGVKD.

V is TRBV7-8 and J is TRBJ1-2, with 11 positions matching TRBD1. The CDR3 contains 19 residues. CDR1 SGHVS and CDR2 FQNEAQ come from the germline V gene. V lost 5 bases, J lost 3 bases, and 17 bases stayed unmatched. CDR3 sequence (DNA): TGTGCCAGCAGCACGACTATCGGGACAGGGGGGCCATACGACTATGGCTACACCTTC. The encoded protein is CASSTTIGTGGPYDYGYTF.

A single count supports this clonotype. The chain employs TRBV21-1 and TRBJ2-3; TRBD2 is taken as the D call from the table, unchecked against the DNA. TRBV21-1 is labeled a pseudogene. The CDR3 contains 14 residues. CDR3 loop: CAIKSWRETDTQYF. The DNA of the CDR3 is TGTGCCATCAAGTCGTGGCGGGAGACAGATACGCAGTATTTT.

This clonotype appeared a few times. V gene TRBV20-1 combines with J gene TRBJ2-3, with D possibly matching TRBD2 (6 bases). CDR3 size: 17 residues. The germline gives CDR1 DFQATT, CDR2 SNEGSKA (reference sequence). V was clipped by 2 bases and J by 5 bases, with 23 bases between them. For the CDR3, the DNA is TGCAGTGCTAGAAATTGGAGGGTTGGGGGAGTTGGAGATACGCAGTATTTT. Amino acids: CSARNWRVGGVGDTQYF.

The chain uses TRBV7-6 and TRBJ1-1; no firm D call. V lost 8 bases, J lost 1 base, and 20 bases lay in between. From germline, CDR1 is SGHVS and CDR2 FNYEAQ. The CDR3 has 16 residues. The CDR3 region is CASGPNGEGRNTEAFF. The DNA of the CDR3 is TGTGCCAGCGGGCCAAACGGGGAAGGGAGGAACACTGAAGCTTTCTTT.

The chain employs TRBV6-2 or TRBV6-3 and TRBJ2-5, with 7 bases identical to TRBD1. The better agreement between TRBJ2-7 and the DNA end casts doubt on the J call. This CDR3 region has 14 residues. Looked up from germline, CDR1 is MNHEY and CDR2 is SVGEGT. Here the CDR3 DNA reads TGTGCCAGCACTATACGAGGGACAGCATACGAGCAGTACTTC. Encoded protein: CASTIRGTAYEQYF.

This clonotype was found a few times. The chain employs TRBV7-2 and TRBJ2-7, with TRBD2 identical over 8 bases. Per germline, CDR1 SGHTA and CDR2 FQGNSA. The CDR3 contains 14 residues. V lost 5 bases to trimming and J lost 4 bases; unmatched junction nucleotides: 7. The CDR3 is CASSKVAGPYEQYF. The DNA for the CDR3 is TGTGCCAGCAGCAAAGTAGCGGGACCATACGAGCAGTACTTC.

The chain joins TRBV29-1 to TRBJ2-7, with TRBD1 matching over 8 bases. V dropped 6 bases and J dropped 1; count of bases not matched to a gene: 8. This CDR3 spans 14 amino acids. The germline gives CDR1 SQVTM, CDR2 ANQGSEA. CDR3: CSVSTGALSYEQYF. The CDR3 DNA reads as TGCAGCGTGTCGACAGGGGCCCTATCCTACGAGCAGTACTTC.

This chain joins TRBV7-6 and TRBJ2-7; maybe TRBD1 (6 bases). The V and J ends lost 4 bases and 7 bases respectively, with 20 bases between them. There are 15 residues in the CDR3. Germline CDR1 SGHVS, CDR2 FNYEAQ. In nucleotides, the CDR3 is TGTGCCAGCAGCTCCCGGGACACCCCTTACAATGAGCAGTACTTC. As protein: CASSSRDTPYNEQYF.

Written as DNA, the CDR3 is TGTGCCAGCAGTCCGCAGGGGAGCACAGATACGCAGTATTTT. Translation gives CASSPQGSTDTQYF. The chain has TRBV12-3 or TRBV12-4 and TRBJ2-3; perhaps TRBD1 as D (6 bases). The CDR3 has 14 residues. V lost 5 bases to trimming and J lost 0 bases, with 9 bases between them.

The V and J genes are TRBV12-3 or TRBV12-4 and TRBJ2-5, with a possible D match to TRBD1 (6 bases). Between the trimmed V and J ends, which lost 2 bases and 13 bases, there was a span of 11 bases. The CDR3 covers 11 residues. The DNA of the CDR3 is TGTGCCAGCAGTTTAAGTACAGGGTGGTACTTC. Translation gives CASSLSTGWYF.

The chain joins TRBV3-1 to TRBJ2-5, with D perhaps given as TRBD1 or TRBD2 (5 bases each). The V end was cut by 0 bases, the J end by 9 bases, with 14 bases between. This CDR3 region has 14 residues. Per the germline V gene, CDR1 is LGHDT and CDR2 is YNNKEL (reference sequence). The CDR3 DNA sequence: TGTGCCAGCAGCCAAGATCCCCGGCGAGGGGCCCAGTACTTC. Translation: CASSQDPRRGAQYF.

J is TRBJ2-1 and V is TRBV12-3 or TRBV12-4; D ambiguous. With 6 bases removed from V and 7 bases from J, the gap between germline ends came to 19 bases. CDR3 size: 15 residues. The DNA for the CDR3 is TGTGCCAGCAGCCCCTATACGACCCCAAATAATGAGCAGTTCTTC. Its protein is CASSPYTTPNNEQFF.

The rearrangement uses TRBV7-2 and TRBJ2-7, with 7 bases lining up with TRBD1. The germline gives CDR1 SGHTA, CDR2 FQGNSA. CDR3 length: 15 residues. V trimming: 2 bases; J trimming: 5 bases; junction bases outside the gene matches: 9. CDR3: CASSLRMSTGNEQYF. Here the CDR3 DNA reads TGTGCCAGCAGCTTAAGGATGTCGACAGGGAACGAGCAGTACTTC.

This chain's CDR3 is CASSAMGDPGQTQYF. The CDR3 bases are TGTGCCAGCAGCGCAATGGGGGACCCAGGGCAGACCCAGTACTTC. The chain combines TRBV9 with TRBJ2-5; D may match TRBD1 or TRBD2 (5 bases each). CDR1 and CDR2 (germline): SGDLS, YYNGEE. V was clipped by 3 bases and J by 6 bases, with 18 bases between them. CDR3 length: 15 residues.